These 23 T cell receptor beta chains were all obtained from the same sample, sequenced in a study of T cell repertoires in cytomegalovirus infection. TCRdb independently ran MiXCR on the reads; one entry per CDR3 protein. Of 700,000 to 900,000 distinct CDR3 sequences in the sample, approximately 32% were seen once. These receptors' antigens are unknown. The source material was cultured CD8+ T cells from PBMCs, sampled from culture after CMV antigen stimulation. The source of these receptors is a human donor in good health (CMV status not recorded). Some clones in this sample may be carry-over from other donors' samples.

This clonotype was picked up a small number of times. The chain carries TRBV27 and TRBJ1-2; D remains ambiguous. The CDR3 is 14 residues long. CDR1 MNHEY and CDR2 SMNVEV come from the germline V gene (reference sequence). V lost 0 bases and J lost 4, with 9 bases in between. Here the CDR3 reads CASSLSSRGYGYTF. The CDR3 region has the DNA TGTGCCAGCAGTTTATCGAGCCGGGGCTATGGCTACACCTTC.

A few counts support this clonotype. J is TRBJ1-6 and V is TRBV6-6; weak D call: TRBD1 (5 bases). V gave up 4 bases and J gave up 10 bases, with 29 bases separating them. The germline CDR1 and CDR2 sequences are MNHNY and SVGAGI (reference sequence). The CDR3 sequence is 19 residues long. Written as DNA, the CDR3 is TGTGCCAGCAGTTCTTACGGCGGGACCGCCACCCCAAAGGGATCACCCCTCCACTTT. Its translation is CASSSYGGTATPKGSPLHF.

This clonotype came up a few times. This chain connects TRBV7-9 to TRBJ1-1; D not certain. V was shortened by 7 bases and J by 4 bases, with 13 bases between the two germline ends. The germline CDR1 and CDR2 sequences are SEHNR and FQNEAQ (reference sequence). CDR3 length: 13 amino acids. CDR3 protein: CASTPSAGTEAFF. The CDR3 nucleotides are TGTGCCAGCACCCCGAGTGCGGGCACTGAAGCTTTCTTT.

The chain has TRBV29-1 and TRBJ1-2; D not resolved. Per the germline V gene, CDR1 is SQVTM and CDR2 is ANQGSEA. The CDR3 has 11 residues. V lost 6 bases and J lost 4, with 9 bases in between. The CDR3 region is CSVLRSYGYTF. CDR3 nucleotide sequence: TGCAGCGTCCTCCGCAGCTATGGCTACACCTTC.

This chain links TRBV25-1 with TRBJ2-3; the D gene is possibly TRBD1 (6 bases). This CDR3 spans 16 amino acids. Trimming shortened V by 2 bases and J by 10 bases, and 22 bases separated the two germline ends. Germline V CDR1 and CDR2: MGHDK, SYGVNS. For the CDR3, the DNA is TGTGCCAGCAGTGAAAGAGGGGGTGGGTTTAACTGGTCGCAGTATTTT. As protein: CASSERGGGFNWSQYF.

The CDR3 here is CASKFLGAEDTQYF. The CDR3 nucleotides are TGTGCCAGTAAGTTTCTGGGGGCAGAAGATACGCAGTATTTT. The chain couples TRBV27 to TRBJ2-3, with a weak D call TRBD1 (6 bases). From germline, CDR1 is MNHEY and CDR2 SMNVEV (reference sequence). The CDR3 runs 14 residues. With 9 bases removed from V and 5 bases from J, the gap between germline ends came to 18 bases.

This chain connects TRBV7-2 to TRBJ2-2; D not resolved. Germline loops: CDR1 SGHTA, CDR2 FQGNSA. CDR3 length: 14 residues. The V end was cut by 4 bases, the J end by 7 bases, with 13 bases between. The CDR3 DNA is TGTGCCAGCAGCTGGTTCCCGAATGACGGGGAGCTGTTTTTT. The encoded protein is CASSWFPNDGELFF.

Many counts were recorded for this clonotype. The CDR3 is CASSIDRPPYGYTF. The CDR3 DNA is TGTGCCAGCAGCATTGACAGACCGCCCTATGGCTACACCTTC. The chain employs TRBV7-6 and TRBJ1-2, with D possibly TRBD1 on 5 matching bases. Trimming removed 5 bases from V and 4 bases from J, with 14 bases in between. CDR3 length equals 14 residues. Germline V gene data show CDR1 as SGHVS and CDR2 as FNYEAQ.

The chain couples TRBV19 to TRBJ1-5; tentatively, D is TRBD1 (5 bases). V lost 9 bases and J lost 7, with 16 bases in between. Germline V gene sequence: CDR1 LNHDA, CDR2 SQIVND (reference sequence). This CDR3 spans 13 amino acids. The CDR3 DNA reads TGTGCCAGCGGGACTTACGGTGGGCAGCCCCAGCATTTT. It translates to CASGTYGGQPQHF.

The chain couples TRBV5-5 to TRBJ1-3; D call uncertain. CDR1 and CDR2 from the germline V gene are SGHKS and YYEKEE (reference sequence). This CDR3 spans 17 amino acids. With 4 bases removed from V and 0 bases from J, the gap between germline ends came to 17 bases. CDR3 nucleotide sequence: TGTGCCAGCAGCATAATCCTTGCCGGCTACTCTGGAAACACCATATATTTT. Translated, it gives CASSIILAGYSGNTIYF.

The chain is built from TRBV7-9 and TRBJ1-2; D gene uncertain. The CDR3 length is 14 residues. Germline CDR1 is SEHNR and CDR2 is FQNEAQ (reference sequence). V was clipped by 6 bases and J by 4 bases, with 15 bases between them. In DNA, the CDR3 is TGTGCCAGCAGATCCCCCCTTAGCAGCTATGGCTACACCTTC. This gives the protein CASRSPLSSYGYTF.

This clonotype was observed many times. The chain is built from TRBV5-4 and TRBJ2-3; D may be TRBD1 or TRBD2 (5 bases each). V lost 3 bases, J lost 4 bases, and 12 bases lay in between. The CDR3 extends over 14 amino acids. The V gene's germline CDR1 is SGHNT and CDR2 YYREEE (reference sequence). CDR3 protein: CASSSAVGADTQYF. DNA of the CDR3: TGTGCCAGCAGCTCGGCCGTGGGGGCAGATACGCAGTATTTT.

In its sample, this clonotype was seen a few times. J is TRBJ1-5 and V is TRBV5-6; possible D gene TRBD1, 5 bases. The CDR3 runs to 14 residues. Trimming cost V 1 base and J 6 bases, with 11 bases left between them. Per germline, CDR1 SGHDT and CDR2 YYEEEE. The CDR3 coding sequence is TGTGCCAGCAGCTTGTATCCGGGGGTTCAGCCCCAGCATTTT. This gives the protein CASSLYPGVQPQHF.

The chain couples TRBV7-6 to TRBJ1-2; tentatively, D is TRBD1 (5 bases). CDR1 is SGHVS and CDR2 is FNYEAQ in the germline V gene. V was cut by 1 base and J by 3 bases, with 12 bases left in between. The CDR3 loop spans 15 amino acids. The CDR3 DNA sequence: TGTGCCAGCAGCTTAGTTCCGACAGACTACTATGGCTACACCTTC. This codes for CASSLVPTDYYGYTF.

The J gene is TRBJ2-1, the V gene TRBV29-1; 10 bases agree with TRBD2. The V gene end was trimmed by 4 bases and the J gene end by 7 bases; junction bases not matched to a gene: 1. Germline-derived CDR1 and CDR2 are SQVTM and ANQGSEA. The CDR3 length is 12 residues. CDR3 sequence: CSVGGLANEQFF. In nucleotides, the CDR3 is TGCAGCGTTGGGGGACTAGCGAATGAGCAGTTCTTC.

Only a few counts were recorded for this clonotype. This chain links TRBV6-5 with TRBJ2-1; 7 bases agree with TRBD1. The CDR3 is 17 amino acids. J was trimmed by 2 bases and V by 2 bases; bases with no gene match: 9. CDR1 and CDR2 from the germline V gene are MNHEY and SVGAGI. The chain's CDR3 is CASSYGSDRVPYNEQFF. CDR3 bases: TGTGCCAGCAGTTACGGTTCCGACAGGGTTCCCTACAATGAGCAGTTCTTC.

This clonotype was counted between two and nine times. This chain connects TRBV6-4 to TRBJ1-1, with TRBD1 matching 11 bases. Germline V lookup: CDR1 MRHNA, CDR2 SNTAGT. CDR3 length equals 16 residues. V lost 6 bases and J lost 4; bases outside the gene matches: 10. DNA for the CDR3: TGTGCCAGCAGCCCGGACAGGGGGCGGTTTGGCACTGAAGCTTTCTTT. Translated, it gives CASSPDRGRFGTEAFF.

This clonotype was seen only a few times. This chain links TRBV6-5 with TRBJ1-4; D may be TRBD1 (5 bases). Trimming cost V 0 bases and J 5 bases, with 10 bases left between them. The CDR3 is 15 amino acids. Germline V lookup: CDR1 MNHEY, CDR2 SVGAGI. The CDR3 DNA is TGTGCCAGCAGTTACTCGATCCAGGGCAATGAAAAACTGTTTTTT. Protein sequence: CASSYSIQGNEKLFF.

For the CDR3, the DNA is TGCAGCGTTGAAACCGGGACTAGCGCCTACAATGAGCAGTTCTTC. Translated, it gives CSVETGTSAYNEQFF. The V and J genes are TRBV29-1 and TRBJ2-1; 10 positions agree with TRBD2. The CDR3 has 15 residues. Germline CDR1 reads SQVTM; CDR2 reads ANQGSEA. After removal of 2 bases from V and 2 bases from J, the junction contained 3 bases not matched to a gene.

This clonotype was detected a few times. V and J are TRBV6-5 and TRBJ2-1; TRBD1 matches at 10 bases. From germline, CDR1 is MNHEY and CDR2 SVGAGI. Trimming took 6 bases from V and 8 from J; bases not matched to a gene: 10. This CDR3 has 15 residues. The CDR3 DNA is TGTGCCAGCAGCCCATCCGGGACAGGGGTGGATGAGCAGTTCTTC. Translated, it gives CASSPSGTGVDEQFF.

The sample holds many counts of this clonotype. This sequence joins TRBV7-2 and TRBJ2-1; 12 nucleotides agree with TRBD2. This CDR3 spans 17 amino acids. Trimming removed 2 bases from V and 7 bases from J; junction bases left unmatched: 9. Per the germline V gene, CDR1 is SGHTA and CDR2 is FQGNSA. The CDR3 coding sequence is TGTGCCAGCAGCTTAAACGGGAGACTAGCGGGGGATAATGAGCAGTTCTTC. Translation: CASSLNGRLAGDNEQFF.

The chain joins TRBV10-3 to TRBJ2-7, with a tentative D call TRBD1 (6 bases). V shed 5 bases and J shed 3 bases, with 11 bases lying between them. The CDR3 spans 13 residues. Germline CDR1 and CDR2: ENHRY and SYGVKD. The CDR3 DNA reads TGTGCCATCAGTACGTCGACAGGCTACGAGCAGTACTTC. Its protein is CAISTSTGYEQYF.

In the case of this clonotype: The junction departs from germline at one end; a sequencing error may be responsible. The J gene is TRBJ2-7, the V gene TRBV20-1, with D unclear. In germline, CDR1 is DFQATT, CDR2 SNEGSKA (reference sequence). The CDR3 runs 12 residues. CDR3: CSASSRSYEQYF. In DNA form, the CDR3 reads TGCAGTGCTAGTTCCAGATCCTATGAGCAGTACTTC.